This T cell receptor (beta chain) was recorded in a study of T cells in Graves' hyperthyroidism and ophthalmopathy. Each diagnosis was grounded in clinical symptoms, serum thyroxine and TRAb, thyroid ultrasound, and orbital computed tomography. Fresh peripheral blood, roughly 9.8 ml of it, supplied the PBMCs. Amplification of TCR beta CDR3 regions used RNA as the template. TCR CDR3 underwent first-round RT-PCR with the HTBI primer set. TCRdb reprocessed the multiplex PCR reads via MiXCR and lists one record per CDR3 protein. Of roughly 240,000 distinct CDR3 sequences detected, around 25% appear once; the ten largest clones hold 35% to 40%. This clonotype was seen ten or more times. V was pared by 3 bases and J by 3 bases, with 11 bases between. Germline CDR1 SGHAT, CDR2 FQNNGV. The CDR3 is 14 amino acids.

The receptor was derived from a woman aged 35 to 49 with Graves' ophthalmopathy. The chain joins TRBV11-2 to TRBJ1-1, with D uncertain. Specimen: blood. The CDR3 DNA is TGTGCCAGCAGCTTTTCCCTGCTGGACACTGAAGCTTTCTTT. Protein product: CASSFSLLDTEAFF. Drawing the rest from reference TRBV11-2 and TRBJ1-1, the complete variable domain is EAGVAQSPRYKIIEKRQSVAFWCNPISGHATLYWYQQILGQGPKLLIQFQNNGVVDDSQLPKDRFSAERLKGVDSTLKIQPAKLEDSAVYLCASSFSLLDTEAFFGQGTRLTVV.